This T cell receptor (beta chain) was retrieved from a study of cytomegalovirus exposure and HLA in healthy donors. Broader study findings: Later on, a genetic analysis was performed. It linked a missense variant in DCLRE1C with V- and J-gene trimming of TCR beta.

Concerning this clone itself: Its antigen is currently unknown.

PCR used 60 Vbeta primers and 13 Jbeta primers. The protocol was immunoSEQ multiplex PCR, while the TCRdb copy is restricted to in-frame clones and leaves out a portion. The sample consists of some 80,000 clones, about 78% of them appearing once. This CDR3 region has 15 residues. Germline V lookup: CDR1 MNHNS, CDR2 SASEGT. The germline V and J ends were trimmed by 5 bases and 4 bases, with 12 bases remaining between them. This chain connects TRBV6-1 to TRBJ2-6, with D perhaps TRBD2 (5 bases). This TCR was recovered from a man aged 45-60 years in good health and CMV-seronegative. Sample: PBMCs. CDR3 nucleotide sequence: TGTGCCAGCAGTAGGTCGGGGAAAGGGGCCAACGTCCTGACTTTC. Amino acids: CASSRSGKGANVLTF.